Below, 26 T cell receptor beta chains from the same sample are listed, as sequenced in a study of early stage breast cancer tumors (dated by TCRdb to 2017 to 2019). The protocol used for the library was the immunoSEQ multiplex PCR assay. What TCRdb holds here is the immuneACCESS table cut down to in-frame rearrangements. Part of the clones is not present; checked against another copy, under half of the missing clones reflect an unresolved V gene, and the others are unexplained. The sample contains 69,000 or so clones, over 80% of them found a single time. The ten largest account for approximately 4.5% of the sample. The sample comprised blood. The source is a person aged 40 to 50 with breast cancer.

The J gene is TRBJ2-7, the V gene TRBV29-1; no firm D call. The V gene lost 2 bases and the J gene lost 0 bases, with 8 bases spanning the gap. CDR1 is SQVTM, CDR2 ANQGSEA, per germline. This CDR3 is built from 13 residues. The CDR3 nucleotides read TGCAGCGTTGAACGTGGATACTCCTACGAGCAGTACTTC. It codes for CSVERGYSYEQYF.

The chain combines TRBV6-1 with TRBJ2-2; weak D call: TRBD2 (6 bases). V was cut by 8 bases and J by 6 bases, with 10 bases left in between. The CDR3 runs 12 residues. Germline V gene lookup returns CDR1 MNHNS and CDR2 SASEGT. CDR3: CASGWGAGELFF. CDR3 DNA: TGTGCCAGCGGGTGGGGGGCCGGGGAGCTGTTTTTT.

This chain links TRBV15 with TRBJ1-1, with 7 nucleotides matching TRBD1. With V trimmed by 11 bases and J by 0 bases, 15 bases remained unmatched. CDR1 LNHNV and CDR2 YYDKDF come from the germline V gene (reference sequence). The CDR3 is 16 amino acids. The CDR3 spells CAAQGQDLRMNTEAFF. The CDR3 DNA follows: TGTGCCGCACAAGGACAGGACCTGAGGATGAACACTGAAGCTTTCTTT.

The CDR3 DNA sequence: TGTGCCAGCAGTGAAGCGGCCAGGGGGCCCTACGAGCAGTACTTC. This codes for CASSEAARGPYEQYF. V gene TRBV6-1 combines with J gene TRBJ2-7; 8 bases match TRBD1. The CDR3 runs to 15 residues. Germline V gene data show CDR1 as MNHNS and CDR2 as SASEGT. The trim removed 0 bases at V and 2 bases at J, leaving 3 bases unmatched.

V is TRBV7-3 and J is TRBJ2-3; a possible D gene is TRBD1 (6 bases). Germline V gives CDR1 SGHTA, CDR2 FQGTGA. There are 14 residues in the CDR3. Trimming shortened V by 2 bases and J by 0 bases, and 6 bases separated the two germline ends. The CDR3 nucleotides read TGTGCCAGCAGCTTACAGGGGAGCACAGATACGCAGTATTTT. It is translated as CASSLQGSTDTQYF.

The chain uses TRBV4-1 and TRBJ2-1; D is possibly TRBD1 or TRBD2 (5 bases each). Germline CDR1 MGHRA, CDR2 YSYEKL. This CDR3 region has 13 residues. Trimming pared 6 bases from V and 9 bases from J, leaving 15 bases between. This CDR3 reads CASRSTRGTEQFF. In DNA, the CDR3 is TGCGCCAGCAGGTCGACGAGGGGTACTGAGCAGTTCTTC.

V is TRBV25-1 and J is TRBJ2-5; 7 bases fit TRBD1. The CDR3 contains 15 residues. V lost 6 bases, J lost 1 base, and 8 bases stayed unmatched. Germline V lookup: CDR1 MGHDK, CDR2 SYGVNS. Here the CDR3 DNA reads TGTGCCAGCAGACCCGATGACAGGGTCCAAGAGACCCAGTACTTC. It codes for CASRPDDRVQETQYF.

This clone was seen a handful of times. The V call is TRBV18, the J call TRBJ2-7; TRBD1 is a possible D gene (6 bases). CDR3 size: 15 residues. Per the germline V gene, CDR1 is KGHSH and CDR2 is LQKENI. The V and J ends lost 3 bases and 0 bases respectively, with 12 bases between them. The CDR3 DNA follows: TGTGCCAGCTCACCCGACAGGCCGCCCTCCTACGAGCAGTACTTC. Translation: CASSPDRPPSYEQYF.

This clone has only a few counts. This chain connects TRBV18 to TRBJ2-7; D ambiguous. Trimming removed 1 base at V and 4 bases at J, with 8 bases between. The CDR3 has 13 residues. Looked up from germline, CDR1 is KGHSH and CDR2 is LQKENI. The CDR3 bases are TGTGCCAGCTCACCACGACCCATTTACGAGCAGTACTTC. It translates to CASSPRPIYEQYF. Drawing the rest from reference TRBV18 and TRBJ2-7, the complete variable domain is NAGVMQNPRHLVRRRGQEARLRCSPMKGHSHVYWYRQLPEEGLKFMVYLQKENIIDESGMPKERFSAEFPKEGPSILRIQQVVRGDSAAYFCASSPRPIYEQYFGPGTRLTVT.

This clone was seen a handful of times. The chain has TRBV20-1 and TRBJ2-7; D may be TRBD2 (6 bases). This CDR3 is built from 11 residues. Germline V CDR1 and CDR2: DFQATT, SNEGSKA (reference sequence). With 5 bases removed from V and 7 bases from J, the gap between germline ends came to 12 bases. This chain's CDR3 is CSAWGGGEQYF. The CDR3 nucleotides are TGCAGTGCTTGGGGCGGAGGGGAGCAGTACTTC.

This rearrangement joins TRBV5-1 to TRBJ2-7; TRBD2 aligns across 7 bases. Germline V lookup: CDR1 SGHRS, CDR2 YFSETQ. After removal of 4 bases from V and 2 bases from J, the junction contained 6 bases not matched to a gene. This CDR3 comprises 14 residues. The chain's CDR3 is CASSPQGGPYEQYF. As DNA, the CDR3 is TGCGCCAGCAGCCCCCAGGGAGGGCCCTACGAGCAGTACTTC.

The chain has TRBV2 and TRBJ2-2; 8 nucleotides align to TRBD1. The length of the CDR3 is 15 residues. With 6 bases clipped from V and 4 bases from J, the junction kept 7 bases outside the gene matches. Looked up from germline, CDR1 is SNHLY and CDR2 is FYNNEI. Here the CDR3 reads CASSRQGAGTGELFF. CDR3 coding DNA: TGTGCCAGCAGCCGTCAGGGGGCGGGCACCGGGGAGCTGTTTTTT. Full variable domain (missing parts from reference TRBV2 and TRBJ2-2): EPEVTQTPSHQVTQMGQEVILRCVPISNHLYFYWYRQILGQKVEFLVSFYNNEISEKSEIFDDQFSVERPDGSNFTLKIRSTKLEDSAMYFCASSRQGAGTGELFFGEGSRLTVL.

The sample holds one count of this clone. The chain uses TRBV4-1 and TRBJ2-7; 14 bases fit TRBD2. CDR3 size: 17 residues. CDR1 MGHRA and CDR2 YSYEKL come from the germline V gene. The junction had 9 bases not matched to a gene; V was cut back by 1 base and J by 7 bases. CDR3 bases: TGCGCCAGCAGCCAAGTACGGGGACTAGCGGGAGAGGTAGAGCAGTACTTC. Translation gives CASSQVRGLAGEVEQYF.

This chain links TRBV6-4 with TRBJ2-5; 8 bases align to TRBD2. Germline CDR1 and CDR2: MRHNA and SNTAGT. The CDR3 extends over 15 amino acids. V lost 4 bases, J lost 2 bases, and 6 bases stayed unmatched. The CDR3 nucleotides are TGTGCCAGCAGTGCCCAGGGCGGGGGGCAAGAGACCCAGTACTTC. Residues: CASSAQGGGQETQYF.

This chain connects TRBV6-1 to TRBJ2-1, with a tentative D call TRBD1 (6 bases). This CDR3 is built from 12 residues. The germline V gene has CDR1 MNHNS and CDR2 SASEGT. Trimming removed 6 bases at V and 6 bases at J, with 9 bases between. CDR3 DNA: TGTGCCAGCAGGGGACACAGCAATGAGCAGTTCTTC. As protein: CASRGHSNEQFF.

The chain is built from TRBV27 and TRBJ2-1, with TRBD1 identical over 10 bases. Germline V lookup: CDR1 MNHEY, CDR2 SMNVEV (reference sequence). This CDR3 is 17 amino acids long. V was clipped by 6 bases and J by 5 bases; unmatched bases: 13. The CDR3 protein is CASSPDRGLPQDNEQFF. The CDR3 DNA reads TGTGCCAGCAGCCCTGACAGGGGGCTCCCCCAGGACAATGAGCAGTTCTTC.

The rearrangement links TRBV5-5 to TRBJ2-2, with D tentatively TRBD1 or TRBD2 (5 bases each). This CDR3 contains 16 residues. Germline assignment: CDR1 SGHKS and CDR2 YYEKEE (reference sequence). V lost 0 bases and J lost 6, with 15 bases in between. The chain's CDR3 is CASSLGGALFSGELFF. The CDR3 nucleotides read TGTGCCAGCAGCTTGGGAGGGGCACTCTTTTCCGGGGAGCTGTTTTTT.

The chain joins TRBV6-4 to TRBJ1-1; unclear D gene. The germline V gene encodes CDR1 MRHNA and CDR2 SNTAGT. V lost 7 bases to trimming and J lost 5 bases, with 17 bases between them. The CDR3 loop spans 14 amino acids. As DNA, the CDR3 is TGTGCCAGCAAAAAAGAAGCCTTCGGTACTGAAGCTTTCTTT. It specifies CASKKEAFGTEAFF.

The chain links TRBV2 to TRBJ2-3, with D maybe TRBD1 (6 bases). The V end was cut by 6 bases, the J end by 2 bases, with 15 bases between. The CDR3 totals 15 residues. Per the germline V gene, CDR1 is SNHLY and CDR2 is FYNNEI. CDR3 residues: CASRIGRGPTDTQYF. The CDR3 region has the DNA TGTGCCAGCAGGATCGGCAGGGGCCCCACAGATACGCAGTATTTT.

This clone was seen once. The chain joins TRBV7-2 to TRBJ2-1, with 14 bases aligning to TRBD2. V lost 5 bases to trimming and J lost 4 bases; unmatched junction nucleotides: 10. Looked up from germline, CDR1 is SGHTA and CDR2 is FQGNSA. The CDR3 loop spans 18 amino acids. The CDR3: CASSQGLAGVTGYNEQFF. CDR3 nucleotide sequence: TGTGCCAGCAGCCAGGGACTAGCGGGAGTGACGGGGTACAATGAGCAGTTCTTC.

The chain combines TRBV12-5 with TRBJ2-3; 7 bases line up with TRBD1. The CDR3 spans 13 residues. CDR1 LGHNT and CDR2 FRNRAP come from the germline V gene. The J segment lost 5 bases and the V segment lost 6 bases, leaving 5 bases of the junction unmatched. CDR3 protein: CASGKGAGDTQYF. The DNA for the CDR3 is TGTGCTAGTGGCAAGGGGGCTGGAGATACGCAGTATTTT.

This sequence joins TRBV4-2 and TRBJ1-1; no clear D gene. In germline, CDR1 is LGHNA, CDR2 YNFKEQ. The CDR3 runs 17 residues. V was cut by 0 bases and J by 1 base, with 15 bases left in between. The DNA of the CDR3 is TGTGCCAGCAGCCAAGAAAAGGGCGCCTCGGAGAACACTGAAGCTTTCTTT. This encodes CASSQEKGASENTEAFF.

The rearrangement links TRBV28 to TRBJ2-7; 13 nucleotides line up with TRBD2. V lost 5 bases and J lost 1; bases outside the gene matches: 8. Germline V gene sequence: CDR1 MDHEN, CDR2 SYDVKM. The CDR3 is 17 amino acids. CDR3 DNA sequence: TGTGCCAGCAGTGTACTAGCGGGAGGGCACCTGTCCTACGAGCAGTACTTC. Translated, it gives CASSVLAGGHLSYEQYF. The full variable domain, with the rest looked up from reference TRBV28 and TRBJ2-7, is DVKVTQSSRYLVKRTGEKVFLECVQDMDHENMFWYRQDPGLGLRLIYFSYDVKMKEKGDIPEGYSVSREKKERFSLILESASTNQTSMYLCASSVLAGGHLSYEQYFGPGTRLTVT.

This clone was seen only once. The chain is built from TRBV9 and TRBJ2-5, with D perhaps TRBD1 (6 bases). Germline assignment: CDR1 SGDLS and CDR2 YYNGEE. V lost 4 bases to trimming and J lost 2 bases, with 12 bases between them. The CDR3 runs 14 residues. The CDR3 protein is CASSFGGGQETQYF. DNA of the CDR3: TGTGCCAGCAGCTTTGGGGGCGGGCAAGAGACCCAGTACTTC.

The rearrangement joins TRBV18 to TRBJ1-5; D call uncertain. V lost 6 bases to trimming and J lost 4 bases, with 16 bases between them. This CDR3 has 15 amino acids. Germline loops: CDR1 KGHSH, CDR2 LQKENI. The CDR3 protein is CASSPREALNQPQHF. Here the CDR3 DNA reads TGTGCCAGCTCCCCGAGGGAAGCCCTAAATCAGCCCCAGCATTTT.

The chain carries TRBV29-1 and TRBJ1-6; 7 bases match TRBD1. The V segment lost 0 bases and the J segment 15 bases; nucleotides outside the gene matches: 5. CDR3 length: 12 amino acids. The germline V gene encodes CDR1 SQVTM and CDR2 ANQGSEA. CDR3 in DNA: TGCAGCGTTGAAGATCGAGGGGGCCTCCTCCACTTT. This encodes CSVEDRGGLLHF.